These T cell receptor beta chains were read from a single sample in a study of long-term antiretroviral therapy in people with HIV. TCRdb keeps only in-frame clones here, not all; method: immunoSEQ multiplex PCR. The sample includes 24,000 or so clones, about four fifths seen only once; the top ten take about 4.6%. Sequenced material: unsorted PBMCs, taken 3 years after starting antiretroviral therapy. The receptors were gathered from a man aged 18 to 30 with HIV. Each CDR3 is given with its conserved first and last residue. The D gene is left open where the match is weak. Size is omitted from some rows. Given values are once, few, many or a class for expanded clones.

v_call	j_call	d_call	clone_size	cdr3_nt	cdr3_aa
TRBV18	TRBJ1-2	NA	NA	TGTGCCAGCTCACCATCACTCACCGAGGGCTACACCTTC	CASSPSLTEGYTF
TRBV4-2	TRBJ2-3	TRBD2	once	TGTGCCAGCAGCCAAGAAGCGGGGGGGCCAGATACGCAGTATTTT	CASSQEAGGPDTQYF
TRBV7-9	TRBJ1-6	NA	NA	TGTGCCAGCAGCTCACAGGGAGGAAATTCACCCCTCCACTTT	CASSSQGGNSPLHF
TRBV29-1	TRBJ2-5	TRBD2	NA	TGCAGCTTAGGACTAGCGGGACAAGAGACCCAGTACTTC	CSLGLAGQETQYF
TRBV19	TRBJ1-2	TRBD1	NA	TGTGCCAGTAGTAGGCCCTTTTCAACAGGGGCGAGGGGCTACACCTTC	CASSRPFSTGARGYTF
TRBV6-6	TRBJ1-1	NA	once	TGTGCCAGCAGTCCCGCGGGGACTGAAGCTTTCTTT	CASSPAGTEAFF
TRBV9	TRBJ1-2	NA	NA	TGTGCCAGCAGCGTAGCCCAGGCCAACTATGGCTACACCTTC	CASSVAQANYGYTF
TRBV29-1	TRBJ1-2	TRBD1	NA	TGCAGCGCCGGGACAGGCGACTATGGCTACACCTTC	CSAGTGDYGYTF
TRBV10-2	TRBJ2-5	NA	once	TGCGCCAGCAGTGAGCGGCGGTTTCAAGAGACCCAGTACTTC	CASSERRFQETQYF
TRBV4-2	TRBJ2-5	TRBD2	NA	TGTGCCAGCAGCCATGGACTAGCGGGGGGGAAAGAGACCCAGTACTTC	CASSHGLAGGKETQYF
TRBV2	TRBJ1-1	TRBD1	few	TGTGCCAGCAAATGGGGTAGACAGGGTGGTTTCGCTGAAGCTTTCTTT	CASKWGRQGGFAEAFF
TRBV7-2	TRBJ2-2	NA	NA	TGTGCCAGCAGCACTTGGACAAGCACCGGGGAGCTGTTTTTT	CASSTWTSTGELFF
TRBV6-4	TRBJ1-3	NA	NA	TGTGCCAGCAGTGACGCGGGGGGATTGGGCTCTGGAAACACCATATATTTT	CASSDAGGLGSGNTIYF
TRBV4-1	TRBJ1-1	NA	NA	TGCGCCAGCAGCCAAGCAGTCCTCAGGAATGAAGCTTTCTTT	CASSQAVLRNEAFF
TRBV7-2	TRBJ2-6	NA	NA	TGTGCCAGCAGCAAAGCGGGCGGGGCACGTTACTCTGGGGCCAACGTCCTGACTTTC	CASSKAGGARYSGANVLTF
TRBV11-2	TRBJ1-4	NA	NA	TGTGCCAGCAGCCAAGCGGCCGGGAGCGATGAAAAACTGTTTTTT	CASSQAAGSDEKLFF
TRBV2	TRBJ1-3	TRBD1	NA	TGTGCCAGCAGTTGGGACAGGGCATCCGCTGGAAACACCATATATTTT	CASSWDRASAGNTIYF
TRBV5-1	TRBJ2-7	NA	NA	TGCGCCAGCAGCGTGGCGGGTAGGCAGGAGCAGTACTTC	CASSVAGRQEQYF
TRBV28	TRBJ1-2	TRBD1	NA	TGTGCCAGCATGGCAACTCGGGACAGGGGGACAGCTAACTATGGCTACACCTTC	CASMATRDRGTANYGYTF
TRBV10-3	TRBJ2-1	NA	NA	TGTGCCATCAGTGAGTCTGGGACAAGAAATGAGCAGTTCTTC	CAISESGTRNEQFF
TRBV6-1	TRBJ1-5	NA	NA	TGTGCCAGCAGAGAGATTAAGAGCAATCAGCCCCAGCATTTT	CASREIKSNQPQHF
TRBV25-1	TRBJ1-2	TRBD1	NA	TGTGCCACATCAGGGGGGAGCTACTATGGCTACACCTTC	CATSGGSYYGYTF
TRBV4-1	TRBJ1-5	TRBD1	NA	TGCGCCAGCAGCACCCGACAGGGAGGTCAGCCCCAGCATTTT	CASSTRQGGQPQHF
TRBV11-1	TRBJ2-4	NA	NA	TGTGCCAGCAGCTCGGACAGCAAAAACATTCAGTACTTC	CASSSDSKNIQYF
TRBV19	TRBJ1-2	NA	NA	TGTGCCAGTAGAGAAGCCCTGACAGGAGGTAGCTATGGCTACACCTTC	CASREALTGGSYGYTF
TRBV7-7	TRBJ2-5	TRBD2	once	TGTGCTAGCAGCCTCACACTGCTAGCGGGGGGGCAAGAGACCCAGTACTTC	CASSLTLLAGGQETQYF
TRBV29-1	TRBJ1-2	TRBD1	NA	TGCAGCGTTGGGACCAGGGACAGGAACTATGGCTACACCTTC	CSVGTRDRNYGYTF
TRBV27	TRBJ1-5	NA	NA	TGTGCCAGCAGTTTCTTGAGCAATCAGCCCCAGCATTTT	CASSFLSNQPQHF
TRBV28	TRBJ2-5	NA	once	TGTGCCAGCAGTCTACCCCTGGACAGTCAAGAGACCCAGTACTTC	CASSLPLDSQETQYF
TRBV12-5	TRBJ1-1	NA	NA	TGTGCTAGTGGTTTGGTAGGCAGGGTCGGACTGAGGGTGAGGACTGAAGCTTTCTTT	CASGLVGRVGLRVRTEAFF
TRBV27	TRBJ2-1	NA	few	TGTGCCAGCAGTTCCCCCAGGGCAGGAAGCGATGAGCAGTTCTTC	CASSSPRAGSDEQFF